This T cell receptor (beta chain) was captured in a study of blood T cell repertoires in COVID-19. Overall study: Sources were T cells, B-cell-depleted T cells, or PBMCs; the material itself was cDNA or gDNA.

Repertoires were generated with immunoSEQ multiplex PCR, while TCRdb's copy carries only in-frame clones and drops some. The table includes approximately 150,000 clones, under 90% detected once. Enrolled through a virtual design, the participants were between about 18 and 100 years of age and came from some 26 US areas. Participants' reported clinical history set cohort assignment. Trimming took off 3 bases at V and 1 base at J, with 11 bases between the two ends. Germline CDR1 reads LNHDA; CDR2 reads SQIVND (reference sequence). This CDR3 contains 15 residues. The specimen sequenced was PBMCs or T cells enriched from blood (not recorded which). The TCR sequence derives from a man in his forties with acute COVID-19. The chain links TRBV19 to TRBJ2-3, with D perhaps TRBD1 (6 bases). The CDR3 DNA sequence: TGTGCCAGTAGTATCTGGACAGCCCGCACAGATACGCAGTATTTT. Translation: CASSIWTARTDTQYF.